Each of the 14 T cell receptor beta chains below was sequenced from the same sample in a study of shared clonotypes between healthy human individuals (dated by TCRdb to the early 2020s). The library was made by the immunoSEQ multiplex PCR assay. TCRdb took this table from immuneACCESS and kept in-frame rearrangements with V and J called. Such tables lack part of the clones; where checked against another copy, unresolved V genes explain under half of the gap, and the rest is unexplained. The sample has about 1.1 million clones on record, more than 75% of them singletons. Roughly 0.57% of the sample is held by the ten biggest clonotypes. Sequencing was carried out using memory CD4+ T cells from PBMCs. The cell subset or site label, as the study defines it: CD45RA-negative fraction. The receptors were sampled from a man aged 18 to 29 in good health. Some clones in this sample may be carry-over from other donors' samples.

V usage is TRBV15 and J usage is TRBJ2-7; D uncertain. Germline V lookup: CDR1 LNHNV, CDR2 YYDKDF (reference sequence). V lost 1 base and J lost 3, with 10 bases in between. The CDR3 extends over 14 amino acids. The CDR3, as DNA: TGTGCCACCAGCAGAGGGCAAACGAACTACGAGCAGTACTTC. As protein: CATSRGQTNYEQYF.

In its sample, this clone was seen many times. The chain carries TRBV10-3 and TRBJ2-5, with D possibly being TRBD2 (5 bases). This CDR3 comprises 14 residues. The ends were cut back, 0 bases at V and 5 bases at J, with 10 bases in the middle. Germline loops: CDR1 ENHRY, CDR2 SYGVKD. The CDR3 coding sequence is TGTGCCATCAGTGAGTCGAGGGTCGGGGAGACCCAGTACTTC. This gives the protein CAISESRVGETQYF.

About this clone: A read error may produce the germline difference seen at one junction end. The genes are TRBV7-2 and TRBJ1-1; possibly TRBD1 for D (6 bases). CDR3 length: 13 amino acids. Germline lookup yields CDR1 SGHTA and CDR2 FQGNSA. DNA for the CDR3: TGTGCCAGCAGCTTAGCCGGACAGTCTGAAGCTTTTTTT. It specifies CASSLAGQSEAFF.

This chain links TRBV5-4 with TRBJ2-7, with 7 bases that match TRBD1. Looked up from germline, CDR1 is SGHNT and CDR2 is YYREEE (reference sequence). Trimming took 2 bases from V and 5 from J; bases not matched to a gene: 7. The CDR3 is made up of 14 amino acids. This CDR3 reads CASSFDRVGHEQYF. CDR3 in DNA: TGTGCCAGCAGCTTTGACAGGGTAGGCCACGAGCAGTACTTC.

This chain uses TRBV5-1 with TRBJ1-1, with D possibly TRBD1 on 6 matching bases. This CDR3 comprises 13 residues. Trimming pared 8 bases from V and 1 base from J, leaving 12 bases between. Germline values: CDR1 SGHRS, CDR2 YFSETQ. For the CDR3, the DNA is TGCGCCAGTCAGGACAGCCAGAACACTGAAGCTTTCTTT. Protein sequence: CASQDSQNTEAFF.

This clone was counted at least ten times. This sample includes further DNA sequences coding for the same CDR3. This sequence joins TRBV28 and TRBJ1-2; the D gene is possibly TRBD1 (6 bases). Germline lookup yields CDR1 MDHEN and CDR2 SYDVKM. There are 15 residues in the CDR3. With 6 bases removed from V and 6 bases from J, the gap between germline ends came to 20 bases. Here the CDR3 DNA reads TGTGCCAGCAGAAGGGGGTCAGGGAGGGGCGATGGCTACACCTTC. Residues: CASRRGSGRGDGYTF.

The table lists this clone with a few counts. This chain joins TRBV4-1 and TRBJ2-4; TRBD2 is a possible D gene (5 bases). V was cut by 0 bases and J by 4 bases, with 22 bases left in between. CDR1 and CDR2 (germline): MGHRA, YSYEKL. The CDR3 is 19 residues long. The CDR3 here is CASSQDSGSSHPVKNIQYF. The CDR3 DNA reads TGCGCCAGCAGCCAAGACAGCGGTTCTAGCCATCCCGTTAAAAACATTCAGTACTTC.

The V gene is TRBV5-8, the J gene TRBJ1-1, with D unresolved. The CDR3 sequence is 14 residues long. The V end lost 4 bases, the J end lost 1 base, and 11 bases lay between the germline ends. CDR1 is SGHTS and CDR2 is YDEGEE in the germline V gene. CDR3 DNA: TGTGCCAGCAGCACCGAACGGAGGAACACTGAAGCTTTCTTT. Translated: CASSTERRNTEAFF.

V usage is TRBV6-5 and J usage is TRBJ1-1, with no clear D. The length of the CDR3 is 14 residues. CDR1 and CDR2 from the germline V gene are MNHEY and SVGAGI. V lost 0 bases, J lost 6 bases, and 11 bases lay in between. In DNA form, the CDR3 reads TGTGCCAGCAGTTACTCGGCAGGAGAGGCTGAAGCTTTCTTT. It encodes CASSYSAGEAEAFF.

This rearrangement joins TRBV5-1 to TRBJ1-5; 7 positions match TRBD1. The CDR3 consists of 15 residues. The germline V gene encodes CDR1 SGHRS and CDR2 YFSETQ. V shed 4 bases, J shed 3 bases, and the junction held 7 bases outside the gene matches. The CDR3: CASSRDSFDNQPQHF. CDR3 bases: TGCGCCAGCAGCCGGGACAGTTTCGACAATCAGCCCCAGCATTTT.

This clone has more than one count but fewer than ten. The V call is TRBV11-3, the J call TRBJ1-5; a weak D match, TRBD1 (5 bases). V was shortened by 1 base and J by 6 bases, with 10 bases between the two germline ends. Germline CDR1 is SGHNT and CDR2 is YENEEA. This CDR3 spans 14 amino acids. This CDR3 is CASSLVQGSQPQHF. As DNA, the CDR3 is TGTGCCAGCAGCTTAGTTCAGGGTTCTCAGCCCCAGCATTTT. The whole variable domain, filled in from reference TRBV11-3 and TRBJ1-5, reads EAGVVQSPRYKIIEKKQPVAFWCNPISGHNTLYWYLQNLGQGPELLIRYENEEAVDDSQLPKDRFSAERLKGVDSTLKIQPAELGDSAVYLCASSLVQGSQPQHFGDGTRLSIL.

The chain uses TRBV28 and TRBJ2-5, with D possibly TRBD1 on 6 matching bases. The length of the CDR3 is 14 residues. Germline CDR1 reads MDHEN; CDR2 reads SYDVKM. The V gene lost 6 bases and the J gene lost 2 bases, with 13 bases spanning the gap. The CDR3 DNA sequence: TGTGCCAGCAGCAAAGGGGGATTACAAGAGACCCAGTACTTC. It yields the protein CASSKGGLQETQYF.

The chain has TRBV10-3 and TRBJ1-1; D is uncertain. Between the trimmed V and J ends, which lost 3 bases and 1 base, there was a span of 9 bases. The CDR3 covers 14 residues. The germline V gene encodes CDR1 ENHRY and CDR2 SYGVKD. CDR3 residues: CAISDWRENTEAFF. The CDR3 nucleotides read TGTGCCATCAGTGACTGGAGGGAGAACACTGAAGCTTTCTTT.

This clone came up once. The chain uses TRBV25-1 and TRBJ2-3; 9 bases line up with TRBD2. The V and J ends lost 3 bases and 6 bases, in that order; junction bases with no gene match: 7. CDR1 and CDR2 (germline): MGHDK, SYGVNS. CDR3 size: 15 residues. The CDR3 loop reads CASSDGAGGGDTQYF. The CDR3 coding sequence is TGTGCCAGCAGTGACGGAGCGGGAGGCGGGGATACGCAGTATTTT.